The rows below give T cell receptor beta chains drawn from one sample of a study of blood T cell repertoires in COVID-19. TCRdb keeps only in-frame clones here, not all; method: immunoSEQ multiplex PCR. The table lists fewer than 250,000 clones, roughly 87% of them singletons. Material for sequencing was PBMCs or T cells enriched from blood (not recorded which). The receptors stem from a woman younger than 45 with acute COVID-19. CDR3s include the opening cysteine and the closing phenylalanine or tryptophan. D genes are given only for firm matches. Clone size, where shown, is once, few, many, or a class for clones that have expanded.

D	size	V	J	DNA	CDR3
TRBD1	.	TRBV7-9	TRBJ1-1	TGTGCCAGCAGCTCCGCCGGGACAGGGTTAATGAACACTGAAGCTTTCTTT	CASSSAGTGLMNTEAFF
.	.	TRBV18	TRBJ2-7	TGTGCCAGCTCACCTAGTACCTCCTACGAGCAGTACTTC	CASSPSTSYEQYF
.	.	TRBV19	TRBJ1-5	TGTGCCAGTAGTATGGAGGCCCGGGGAGGCAATCAGCCCCAGCATTTT	CASSMEARGGNQPQHF
.	.	TRBV6-1	TRBJ2-7	TGTGCCAGCAGTGACCGGGGACACGGCAACGAGCAGTACTTC	CASSDRGHGNEQYF
TRBD1	.	TRBV13	TRBJ1-2	TGTGCCAGCAGACTACAGGGGGCCGACTATGGCTACACCTTC	CASRLQGADYGYTF
.	.	TRBV7-9	TRBJ1-2	TGTGCCAGCAGCTTATTCCTCGGAGTGGGCTACACCTTC	CASSLFLGVGYTF
TRBD2	.	TRBV30	TRBJ2-3	TGTGCCCAGGAACTAGCGGGGGGCACAGATACGCAGTATTTT	CAQELAGGTDTQYF
TRBD1	.	TRBV2	TRBJ1-2	TGTGCCAGCAGTGAATATCAGGGGGCAGACTATGGCTACACCTTC	CASSEYQGADYGYTF
.	.	TRBV27	TRBJ1-6	TGTGCCAGCAGTTTGTACCGGGACATTGGGGCACCCCTCCACTTT	CASSLYRDIGAPLHF
.	few	TRBV21-1	TRBJ1-1	TGTGCCAGCAGCAATTCCCCAGGGGGCATGAACACTGAAGCTTTCTTT	CASSNSPGGMNTEAFF
TRBD1	.	TRBV6-2/TRBV6-3	TRBJ1-5	TGTGCCAGCAGTCAGGGGGTCAGAGGCAATCAGCCCCAGCATTTT	CASSQGVRGNQPQHF
TRBD2	.	TRBV7-6	TRBJ2-1	TGTGCCAGCAGACCATCTAGCGGGGACTACAATGAGCAGTTCTTC	CASRPSSGDYNEQFF
.	.	TRBV14	TRBJ1-2	TGTGCCAGCAGCCAAGAGGCCGGGGTGTCCTATGGCTACACCTTC	CASSQEAGVSYGYTF
.	few	TRBV29-1	TRBJ1-1	TGCAGCGTTGGAGGACTTACTATTGAAGCTTTCTTT	CSVGGLTIEAFF
.	.	TRBV10-3	TRBJ1-2	TGTGCCACAGGAACTAACTATGGCTACACCTTC	CATGTNYGYTF
.	.	TRBV29-1	TRBJ2-6	TGCAGCGTTGGGGCCAGACGCTCTGGGGCCAACGTCCTGACTTTC	CSVGARRSGANVLTF
TRBD1	.	TRBV4-1	TRBJ2-7	TGCGCCAGCAGCTACGTGACAGGGGGCCACGAGCAGTACTTC	CASSYVTGGHEQYF
.	once	TRBV3-1/TRBV3-2	TRBJ1-2	TGTGCCAGCAGCCAAGGGACAGCCCTTAACTATGGCTACACCTTC	CASSQGTALNYGYTF
TRBD1	.	TRBV10-2	TRBJ2-1	TGCGCCAGCAGTGAGCCGGGACAGGGGAATGAGCAGTTCTTC	CASSEPGQGNEQFF
.	.	TRBV5-1	TRBJ2-1	TGCGCCAGCAGCTTGGGGAGATTAAATGAGCAGTTCTTC	CASSLGRLNEQFF
.	.	TRBV5-1	TRBJ1-1	TGCGCCAGCAGCTTGGCCGGGGGACCCACTGAAGCTTTCTTT	CASSLAGGPTEAFF
.	few	TRBV19	TRBJ1-5	TGTGCCAGTAGACCGACAGCAAGCAATCAGCCCCAGCATTTT	CASRPTASNQPQHF
.	.	TRBV5-6	TRBJ2-2	TGTGCCAGCAGCTTGGGTCCTCCCACCGGGGAGCTGTTTTTT	CASSLGPPTGELFF
TRBD1	.	TRBV6-5	TRBJ2-7	TGTGCCAGCAGTTACTCGCAGGGGGCGATTGGAAGCGAGCAGTACTTC	CASSYSQGAIGSEQYF
.	.	TRBV28	TRBJ1-1	TGTGCCTCCTGGGCGGGGGGTACTAACACTGAAGCTTTCTTT	CASWAGGTNTEAFF
TRBD1	.	TRBV27	TRBJ1-6	TGTGCCAGCAGTTTGGAGGGGGCGAATTCACCCCTCCACTTT	CASSLEGANSPLHF
TRBD1	.	TRBV15	TRBJ1-2	TGTGCCACCAGCAGAGGCAGGACAGGGACGGATGGCTACACCTTC	CATSRGRTGTDGYTF
TRBD1	.	TRBV10-1	TRBJ2-5	TGCGCCAACTGGGACAGGGAGGAGACCCAGTACTTC	CANWDREETQYF
.	.	TRBV2	TRBJ1-2	TGTGCCAGCAGTGCCGAGACACAAAACTATGGCTACACCTTC	CASSAETQNYGYTF
TRBD1	.	TRBV5-1	TRBJ1-4	TGCGCCAGCAGCTTGCGAACAGGGGGCGCGACTAATGAAAAACTGTTTTTT	CASSLRTGGATNEKLFF
TRBD1	.	TRBV5-6	TRBJ2-7	TGTGCCAGCAGCTTGGTGGGACAGACCTCCTACGAGCAGTACTTC	CASSLVGQTSYEQYF
.	.	TRBV24-1	TRBJ1-2	TGTGCCACCAGTCGCGGTGGCGACTATGGCTACACCTTC	CATSRGGDYGYTF
.	.	TRBV4-3	TRBJ2-7	TGCGCCAGCAGCCAAGATTTGGGTCATGGAGGGTTCTCCTACGAGCAGTACTTC	CASSQDLGHGGFSYEQYF
.	.	TRBV19	TRBJ2-7	TGTGCCAGTAGTATCGGCAGGTCATCCTACGAGCAGTACTTC	CASSIGRSSYEQYF
TRBD2	.	TRBV7-9	TRBJ2-5	TGTGCCAGCAGCTCATCGACTAGCGGGATTCAAGAGACCCAGTACTTC	CASSSSTSGIQETQYF
TRBD1	.	TRBV30	TRBJ2-7	TGTGCCTGGAGTGTGGCCAGGGACAGCGAGCAGTACTTC	CAWSVARDSEQYF
TRBD1	.	TRBV27	TRBJ2-7	TGTGCCAGCAGTTCCGAGCCGGGACAGGGGAGGGGGGAGCAGTACTTC	CASSSEPGQGRGEQYF
TRBD1	.	TRBV19	TRBJ2-2	TGTGCCAGCTCCCCTTCCGGGACAGTGCCCGGGGAGCTGTTTTTT	CASSPSGTVPGELFF
TRBD1	.	TRBV30	TRBJ1-2	TGTGCCTGGACCCCCGGACAGGGCCCCTCGGGCTACACCTTC	CAWTPGQGPSGYTF
.	once	TRBV7-8	TRBJ2-1	TGTGCCAGCAGCTTAGCGGTGGGACTGTACAATGAGCAGTTCTTC	CASSLAVGLYNEQFF
.	.	TRBV5-6	TRBJ1-2	TGTGCCAGCAGCCCACCGGGATTCGCTAACTATGGCTACACCTTC	CASSPPGFANYGYTF
TRBD2	.	TRBV3-1/TRBV3-2	TRBJ2-1	TGTGCCAGCAGCCAACTTCTAGCGGGGAACAATGAGCAGTTCTTC	CASSQLLAGNNEQFF
TRBD1	.	TRBV11-3	TRBJ2-1	TGTGCCAGCAGCCGTACAGGGGCGAAATACAATGAGCAGTTCTTC	CASSRTGAKYNEQFF
.	.	TRBV27	TRBJ2-7	TGTGCCAGCAGTGGCAGGGATTCCTACGAGCAGTACTTC	CASSGRDSYEQYF
.	.	TRBV6-6	TRBJ1-1	TGTGCCAGCAGTTACGGGCCGCCAACTGAAGCTTTCTTT	CASSYGPPTEAFF
.	.	TRBV7-9	TRBJ1-2	TGTGCCAGCAGCTTAGACAGCTATGGCTACACCTTC	CASSLDSYGYTF
.	.	TRBV6-2/TRBV6-3	TRBJ2-4	TGTGCCAGCAGTTACTCCGGTCTTGCGGCCAAAAACATTCAGTACTTC	CASSYSGLAAKNIQYF
TRBD1	.	TRBV2	TRBJ1-1	TGTGCCAGCAGTGGAGACAGGGACACTGAAGCTTTCTTT	CASSGDRDTEAFF